The TCR beta chain described here comes from a study of blood T cells in healthy people across ages. Overall study results and limits: Fewer expanded clones and more diversity marked long-lived versus aged donors. As age increased, TCR beta diversity per million T cells fell in a roughly linear fashion.

Trimming took off 4 bases at V and 0 bases at J, with 11 bases between the two ends. Germline values: CDR1 PRHDT, CDR2 FYEKMQ (reference sequence). The CDR3 covers 15 residues. For this clonotype: What it recognizes is unknown.

The second PCR ran roughly 6 to 11 cycles with a sample-barcoded 5' primer and J-beta primers. Through a template-switch adaptor with 12 random nucleotides, each cDNA molecule received a tag. MiXCR, applied by TCRdb to the 5' RACE reads, yields one record per CDR3 protein. The sample includes about 1.8 million distinct CDR3 sequences, about 49% seen only once; the top ten take around 2.1%. At least 5 micrograms of total RNA were extracted per sample. The receptor was derived from a woman in her thirties or forties in good health. The rearrangement uses TRBV13 and TRBJ2-3, with D unresolved. Material: blood. Here the CDR3 reads CASSSNIVSTDTQYF. In DNA form, the CDR3 reads TGTGCCAGCAGCTCGAACATCGTTAGCACAGATACGCAGTATTTT.